What follows are 25 T cell receptor beta chains derived from one specimen sequenced in a study of T cells in Graves' hyperthyroidism and ophthalmopathy. RNA transcripts gave rise to amplified TCR beta CDR3 regions. During a first-round RT-PCR of the TCR CDR3, the HTBI primer set was used. TCRdb independently ran MiXCR on the multiplex PCR reads; one entry per CDR3 protein. The sample includes about 380,000 distinct CDR3 sequences, under 20% of them seen just once. Sequenced: blood. The receptors come from a man between 18 and 29 years old with Graves' ophthalmopathy.

A few counts support this clonotype. V is TRBV4-1 and J is TRBJ2-1; D possibly matches TRBD1 or TRBD2 (5 bases each). The length of the CDR3 is 16 residues. Germline lookup yields CDR1 MGHRA and CDR2 YSYEKL. V lost 0 bases to trimming and J lost 2 bases, with 11 bases between them. CDR3 DNA sequence: TGCGCCAGCAGCCAAGATCTTACGGGGCCCTACAATGAGCAGTTCTTC. Protein sequence: CASSQDLTGPYNEQFF.

This clonotype was observed many times. The chain recombines TRBV12-3 or TRBV12-4 with TRBJ2-7; D gene unclear. The CDR3 contains 14 residues. V was pared by 6 bases and J by 0 bases, with 12 bases between. The CDR3 region is CASSPLWGSYEQYF. The DNA of the CDR3 is TGTGCCAGCAGCCCCCTTTGGGGCTCCTACGAGCAGTACTTC.

Worth noting for this clonotype: This may be a read error: a much more frequent sequence differs by one nucleotide. V and J are TRBV18 and TRBJ1-1; no clear D. Per the germline V gene, CDR1 is KGHSH and CDR2 is LQKENI. This CDR3 comprises 11 residues. This CDR3 is CTSSLSSEAFF. The CDR3 DNA reads as TGTACCAGCTCCCTATCATCTGAAGCTTTCTTT.

This clonotype was counted at least ten times. The rearrangement links TRBV2 to TRBJ1-6; TRBD1 matches 7 bases. V lost 1 base and J lost 14; bases outside the gene matches: 5. The CDR3 has 13 amino acids. The V gene's germline CDR1 is SNHLY and CDR2 FYNNEI. The CDR3 region has the DNA TGTGCCAGCAGTGAAGGCCAAGGACAGGCCCTCCACTTT. Protein: CASSEGQGQALHF.

The rearrangement uses TRBV5-6 and TRBJ1-4; the D gene is possibly TRBD1 (6 bases). CDR1 is SGHDT and CDR2 is YYEEEE in the germline V gene. This CDR3 has 17 amino acids. The V end was cut by 2 bases, the J end by 8 bases, with 22 bases between. The CDR3 region has the DNA TGTGCCAGCAGCTTTGGGACCGGGGGCACGCCGGGGGAAAAACTGTTTTTT. It yields the protein CASSFGTGGTPGEKLFF.

To note about this clonotype: A much larger clone is a single base away; this may be a read error. The chain is built from TRBV7-3 and TRBJ2-1; 15 bases are shared with TRBD2. In germline, CDR1 is SGHTA, CDR2 FQGTGA. The CDR3 has 20 residues. The CDR3 reads CVSSQHEGLAGGKSYNEQFF. DNA of the CDR3: TGTGTCAGCAGCCAGCATGAGGGACTAGCGGGGGGTAAATCCTACAATGAGCAGTTCTTC. Full variable domain (remainder filled in from reference TRBV7-3 and TRBJ2-1): GAGVSQTPSNKVTEKGKYVELRCDPISGHTALYWYRQSLGQGPEFLIYFQGTGAADDSGLPNDRFFAVRPEGSVSTLKIQRTERGDSAVYLCVSSQHEGLAGGKSYNEQFFGPGTRLTVL.

The J gene is TRBJ2-7, the V gene TRBV29-1; perhaps TRBD2 as D (5 bases). The CDR3 has 13 residues. V lost 7 bases and J lost 0, with 13 bases in between. Per the germline V gene, CDR1 is SQVTM and CDR2 is ANQGSEA. DNA of the CDR3: TGCAGCGCTAGGACGGGGAGCTCCTACGAGCAGTACTTC. It is translated as CSARTGSSYEQYF.

Many counts were recorded for this clonotype. The chain carries TRBV27 and TRBJ1-2; TRBD1 agrees at 7 bases. Germline values: CDR1 MNHEY, CDR2 SMNVEV (reference sequence). V lost 3 bases, J lost 2 bases, and 9 bases stayed unmatched. The CDR3 spans 16 residues. The CDR3 DNA is TGTGCCAGCAGTTTGCGGAGACAGGGAGAGAACTATGGCTACACCTTC. Protein product: CASSLRRQGENYGYTF.

V usage is TRBV6-2 or TRBV6-3 and J usage is TRBJ1-2, with D perhaps matching TRBD1 (6 bases). The V end lost 3 bases, the J end lost 8 bases, and 16 bases lay between the germline ends. The length of the CDR3 is 14 residues. Germline V gene lookup returns CDR1 MNHEY and CDR2 SVGEGT. CDR3 nucleotides: TGTGCCAGCAGTTATTATCCAGGGGCGCGAGGCTACACCTTC. Translation gives CASSYYPGARGYTF.

This clonotype was seen repeatedly, ten times or more. This chain links TRBV6-1 with TRBJ1-1; no reliable D call. Trimming stripped 5 bases from V and 6 bases from J, with 13 bases between. CDR1 is MNHNS and CDR2 is SASEGT in the germline V gene. CDR3 length equals 13 residues. CDR3 residues: CASSILGGSEAFF. Here the CDR3 DNA reads TGTGCCAGCAGTATCCTTGGTGGGTCTGAAGCTTTCTTT.

The genes are TRBV7-3 and TRBJ1-2; 8 bases agree with TRBD1. This CDR3 region has 13 residues. Trimming at V came to 5 bases and at J to 6 bases, leaving 5 bases not matched to a gene. The germline CDR1 and CDR2 sequences are SGHTA and FQGTGA. The CDR3 region has the DNA TGTGCCAGCAGCCACGGGACAGGTGATGGCTACACCTTC. Translation gives CASSHGTGDGYTF.

This clonotype was counted at least ten times. The J gene is TRBJ1-2, the V gene TRBV12-3 or TRBV12-4, with a tentative D call TRBD1 (5 bases). This CDR3 has 13 amino acids. The V gene lost 6 bases and the J gene lost 4 bases, with 12 bases spanning the gap. CDR3: CASSKTGTYGYTF. The CDR3 DNA reads TGTGCCAGCAGCAAGACTGGGACCTATGGCTACACCTTC.

This rearrangement joins TRBV7-9 to TRBJ2-7; 8 positions match TRBD1. V lost 4 bases and J lost 7; bases outside the gene matches: 3. The CDR3 totals 12 residues. Germline V gene lookup returns CDR1 SEHNR and CDR2 FQNEAQ (reference sequence). The CDR3, as DNA: TGTGCCAGCAGCTACGGACAGGGAGAGCAGTACTTC. Its protein product is CASSYGQGEQYF.

This clonotype has only a few counts. V usage is TRBV7-2 and J usage is TRBJ1-5; 7 nucleotides agree with TRBD1. The trim removed 1 base at V and 6 bases at J, leaving 3 bases unmatched. CDR3 size: 14 residues. Germline V gene lookup returns CDR1 SGHTA and CDR2 FQGNSA. CDR3 nucleotide sequence: TGTGCCAGCAGCTTAGAAGGGGGCACTCAGCCCCAGCATTTT. It is translated as CASSLEGGTQPQHF.

Many counts were recorded for this clonotype. The rearrangement uses TRBV20-1 and TRBJ1-6; D is unresolved. V was clipped by 3 bases and J by 4 bases, with 10 bases between them. The CDR3 sequence is 14 residues long. Germline V CDR1 and CDR2: DFQATT, SNEGSKA (reference sequence). CDR3 sequence reads: CSARAGPYNSPLHF. CDR3 nucleotide sequence: TGCAGTGCTAGGGCAGGCCCGTATAATTCACCCCTCCACTTT.

As regards this clonotype: A much larger clonotype is one base distant, so this may be a read error. The V and J genes are TRBV7-9 and TRBJ2-1; unclear D gene. CDR1 and CDR2 (germline): SEHNR, FQNEAQ (reference sequence). Trimming stripped 8 bases from V and 6 bases from J, with 5 bases between. The CDR3 sequence is 10 residues long. CDR3 sequence: CASGVNEQFF. CDR3 DNA sequence: TGTGCCAGCGGGGTCAATGAGCAGTTCTTC.

V usage is TRBV6-2 or TRBV6-3 and J usage is TRBJ2-7; 7 bases fit TRBD1. This CDR3 comprises 13 residues. Germline V gene sequence: CDR1 MNHEY, CDR2 SVGEGT. V trimming: 8 bases; J trimming: 0 bases; junction bases outside the gene matches: 4. The DNA for the CDR3 is TGTGCCAGCTACCGGGACAGCTCCTACGAGCAGTACTTC. It yields the protein CASYRDSSYEQYF.

This clonotype was picked up a small number of times. This chain connects TRBV18 to TRBJ2-7; D gene ambiguous. Trimming took off 0 bases at V and 3 bases at J, with 6 bases between the two ends. Germline CDR1 KGHSH, CDR2 LQKENI. This CDR3 is 13 amino acids long. In DNA form, the CDR3 reads TGTGCCAGCTCACCACCACCTGGCTACGAGCAGTACTTC. Translating gives CASSPPPGYEQYF.

This clonotype was observed a handful of times. This chain connects TRBV15 to TRBJ2-3; D gene uncertain. This CDR3 is 18 amino acids long. Germline CDR1 is LNHNV and CDR2 is YYDKDF (reference sequence). The V end was cut by 5 bases, the J end by 4 bases, with 25 bases between. CDR3 amino acids: CATSEQTDVQMKADTQYF. The DNA of the CDR3 is TGTGCCACCAGCGAACAGACTGATGTACAGATGAAGGCAGATACGCAGTATTTT. The full variable domain, rest sourced from reference TRBV15 and TRBJ2-3, is DAMVIQNPRYQVTQFGKPVTLSCSQTLNHNVMYWYQQKSSQAPKLLFHYYDKDFNNEADTPDNFQSRRPNTSFCFLDIRSPGLGDTAMYLCATSEQTDVQMKADTQYFGPGTRLTVL.

This clonotype occurred a few times. The CDR3 sequence is CASSYTGTMGWNEQFF. CDR3 DNA sequence: TGCGCCAGCAGTTATACAGGGACAATGGGGTGGAATGAGCAGTTCTTC. The chain has TRBV4-1 and TRBJ2-1; tentative D call: TRBD1 (6 bases). Germline CDR1 is MGHRA and CDR2 is YSYEKL. The CDR3 length is 16 residues. With 6 bases removed from V and 7 bases from J, the gap between germline ends came to 22 bases.

The chain has TRBV18 and TRBJ2-1; no clear D. This CDR3 has 16 amino acids. Trimming cost V 1 base and J 3 bases, with 13 bases left between them. Germline assignment: CDR1 KGHSH and CDR2 LQKENI. CDR3 amino acids: CASSPRSLTNYNEQFF. The CDR3 DNA sequence: TGTGCCAGCTCACCACGGAGCCTGACCAACTACAATGAGCAGTTCTTC.

The chain is built from TRBV12-3 or TRBV12-4 and TRBJ1-5; D gene uncertain. The V and J ends lost 3 bases and 9 bases respectively, with 12 bases between them. This CDR3 is 13 amino acids long. CDR3 nucleotide sequence: TGTGCCAGCAGTTTGGGCCGGCCAGGGCCCCAGCATTTT. Encoded protein: CASSLGRPGPQHF.

This clonotype occurred a few times. The gene calls are TRBV6-1 and TRBJ1-6; 8 bases are a match to TRBD1. The junction had 11 bases not matched to a gene; V was cut back by 6 bases and J by 4 bases. The CDR3 is made up of 17 amino acids. The V gene's germline CDR1 is MNHNS and CDR2 SASEGT. Here the CDR3 reads CASRVPQGASYNSPLHF. The CDR3 DNA is TGTGCCAGCAGAGTGCCTCAGGGGGCGTCTTATAATTCACCCCTCCACTTT.

The chain employs TRBV5-6 and TRBJ1-2; 7 bases are shared with TRBD1. The CDR3 extends over 14 amino acids. Germline loops: CDR1 SGHDT, CDR2 YYEEEE. Germline trimming cut 2 bases from V and 3 bases from J; bases unmatched to any gene: 4. For the CDR3, the DNA is TGTGCCAGCAGCTTCCTAGACAGGGACTATGGCTACACCTTC. It translates to CASSFLDRDYGYTF.

This clonotype was recorded only once. The genes are TRBV30 and TRBJ2-2; 7 bases map to TRBD1. J lost 2 bases, V lost 8 bases, and 11 bases had no gene match. This CDR3 comprises 15 residues. CDR1 is GTSNPN, CDR2 SVGIG, per germline (reference sequence). CDR3 residues: CARSHRGPNTGELFF. The CDR3 DNA reads TGTGCCAGATCTCACAGGGGACCAAACACCGGGGAGCTGTTTTTT.